The entry below gives a single TCR beta chain sequence along with its context. As yet, its antigen is unknown. The CDR3 extends over 14 amino acids. The germline CDR1 and CDR2 sequences are SGHKS and YYEKEE (reference sequence). After removal of 4 bases from V and 2 bases from J, the junction contained 5 bases not matched to a gene. These data belong to a study of cytomegalovirus exposure and HLA in healthy donors. General study results and limits: As immune exposure information, only CMV serostatus was available. In a later analysis, donors in an Asian-associated ancestry cluster reportedly had fewer N-insertions in productive TCRs than the cohort mean. Earlier analysis found most TCR beta V segments productive about 87% or about 30% of the time.

Donors counted as nominally healthy when sampled, yet unrecorded immune exposures were likely. 60 Vbeta and 13 Jbeta primers were used in PCR. The data were produced by immunoSEQ multiplex PCR, yet TCRdb's version contains in-frame clones alone and is incomplete. The sample comprises 130,000 or so clones, roughly 79% of which are singletons, and around 1.5% rests with the top ten. The sequenced sample was PBMCs. The gene calls are TRBV5-5 and TRBJ2-5; TRBD1 agrees at 7 bases. The TCR comes from a woman between 18 and 29 years old in good health and CMV-seronegative. The CDR3 DNA is TGTGCCAGCAGCCAAGGACAGGCACAAGAGACCCAGTACTTC. This gives the protein CASSQGQAQETQYF.